This T cell receptor (beta chain) was found in a study of CD8+ T cells in alopecia areata. As for the study in general: Oral tofacitinib, 5 to 10 mg twice daily, was given in an open-label trial.

The CDR3 covers 14 residues. From germline, CDR1 is SGHVS and CDR2 FNYEAQ. V lost 5 bases, J lost 8 bases, and 15 bases lay in between. Sequencing relied on a cDNA template that was reverse transcribed from extracted RNA. Profiled with immunoSEQ multiplex PCR; TCRdb holds only in-frame clones, not every one. The table lists 250,000 or so clones, 67% of them singletons, with around 1.2% in the top ten. The clonotype originates from a human donor with alopecia areata. J is TRBJ1-4 and V is TRBV7-6; maybe TRBD1 (5 bases). This specimen consisted of CD4+ T cells sorted from blood, obtained at week 0. In nucleotides, the CDR3 is TGTGCCAGCAGCCGCGGCAGGGTGGGGGAAAAACTGTTTTTT. This sequence encodes CASSRGRVGEKLFF.